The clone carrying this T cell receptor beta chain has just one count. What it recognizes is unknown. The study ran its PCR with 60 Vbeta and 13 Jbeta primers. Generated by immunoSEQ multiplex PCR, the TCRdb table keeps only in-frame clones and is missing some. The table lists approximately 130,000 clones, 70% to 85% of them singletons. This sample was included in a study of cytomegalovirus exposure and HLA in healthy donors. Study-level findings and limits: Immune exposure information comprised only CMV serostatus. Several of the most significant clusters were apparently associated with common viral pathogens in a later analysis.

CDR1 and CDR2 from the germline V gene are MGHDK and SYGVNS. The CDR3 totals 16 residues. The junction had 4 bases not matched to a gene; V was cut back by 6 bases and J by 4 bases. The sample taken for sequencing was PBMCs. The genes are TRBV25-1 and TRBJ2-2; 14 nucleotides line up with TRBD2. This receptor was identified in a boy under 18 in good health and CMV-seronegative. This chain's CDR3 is CASRGTSGSITGELFF. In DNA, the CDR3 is TGTGCCAGCAGGGGGACTAGCGGGAGTATCACCGGGGAGCTGTTTTTT. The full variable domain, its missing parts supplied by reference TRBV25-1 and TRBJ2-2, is EADIYQTPRYLVIGTGKKITLECSQTMGHDKMYWYQQDPGMELHLIHYSYGVNSTEKGDLSSESTVSRIRTEHFPLTLESARPSHTSQYLCASRGTSGSITGELFFGEGSRLTVL.